This TCR beta chain was captured by sequencing in a study of blood T cells in healthy people across ages. Study-wide points: Long-lived donors carried more naive CD4+ cells and greater diversity than aged donors. It was not known whether donors were CMV positive (a possible confounder of expanded clonotype changes).

This clonotype was recorded a few times. Its antigen is currently unknown. Sample-barcoded 5' priming and a J-beta primer mix drove a second PCR of roughly 7 to 11 cycles. Samples each returned at least 2.5 million CDR3-containing paired-end reads. TCRdb independently ran MiXCR on the 5' RACE reads; one entry per CDR3 protein. The sample lists roughly 650,000 distinct CDR3 sequences, less than 40% seen once, with 15% in the top ten. CDR1 and CDR2 (germline): ENHRY, SYGVKD. The CDR3 runs to 16 residues. Sequencing was carried out using blood. The rearrangement links TRBV10-3 to TRBJ2-7; TRBD1 aligns across 10 bases. The J call is uncertain, as TRBJ2-5 better fits the DNA end. The sequence derives from a woman aged 80 or over in good health. CDR3 residues: CAISESSGQGLRTQYF. DNA of the CDR3: TGTGCCATCAGTGAGTCGTCGGGACAGGGGCTTCGGACCCAGTACTTC.